The sequence of this TCR beta chain was determined in a study of blood T cell repertoires in COVID-19. On the study more broadly: Sites in the United States, Italy and Spain provided acute and convalescent COVID-19 samples. Sample material is recorded as cDNA or gDNA derived from T cells, B-cell-depleted T cells, or PBMCs.

As to this clone: Relative to the germline gene, one junction end is altered; a read error may explain this.

As processed by the authors: Estimation of nucleated cell counts relied on the amplification of reference gene primers. Profiled with immunoSEQ multiplex PCR; TCRdb holds only in-frame clones, not every one. V and J calls and clone size are given by that table; D and trimming were obtained from the DNA. The sample lists about 200,000 clones, roughly nine tenths occurring once. The receptor was isolated from an older woman with acute or convalescent COVID-19. The sequencing sample was made of peripheral blood.

As DNA, the CDR3 is TGTGCCAGCGGCTTAAAGTCTTGGGTCACAGGCCGGCACGAGCAGTACTTC. It translates to CASGLKSWVTGRHEQYF. The chain joins TRBV11-3 to TRBJ2-7; D perhaps matches TRBD1 (5 bases). This CDR3 has 17 amino acids. Germline loops: CDR1 SGHNT, CDR2 YENEEA. Full variable domain (outside the CDR3, taken from reference TRBV11-3 and TRBJ2-7): EAGVVQSPRYKIIEKKQPVAFWCNPISGHNTLYWYLQNLGQGPELLIRYENEEAVDDSQLPKDRFSAERLKGVDSTLKIQPAELGDSAVYLCASGLKSWVTGRHEQYFGPGTRLTVT.